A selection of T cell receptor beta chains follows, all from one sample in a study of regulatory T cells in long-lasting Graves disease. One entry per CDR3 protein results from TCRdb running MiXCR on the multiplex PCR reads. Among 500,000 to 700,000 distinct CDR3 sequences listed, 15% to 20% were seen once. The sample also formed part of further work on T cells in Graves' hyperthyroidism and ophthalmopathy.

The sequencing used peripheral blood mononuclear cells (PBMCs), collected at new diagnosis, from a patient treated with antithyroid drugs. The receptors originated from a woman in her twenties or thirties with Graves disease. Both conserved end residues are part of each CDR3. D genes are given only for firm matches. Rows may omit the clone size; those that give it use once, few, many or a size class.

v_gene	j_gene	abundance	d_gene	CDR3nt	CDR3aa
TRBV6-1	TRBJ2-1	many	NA	TGTGCCAGCAGAGGGACGGGAACCTACAATGAGCAGTTCTTC	CASRGTGTYNEQFF
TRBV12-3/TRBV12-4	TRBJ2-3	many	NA	TGTGCCAGCAGTTTGGCTAGCAGGCGCACAGATACGCAGTATTTT	CASSLASRRTDTQYF
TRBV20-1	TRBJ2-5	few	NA	TGCAGTGCTTCCGAGCAGGTGGGCGAGACCCAGTACTTC	CSASEQVGETQYF
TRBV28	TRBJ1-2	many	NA	TGTGCCAGCGGCTCACCTCCAGGGGATGGCTACACCTTC	CASGSPPGDGYTF
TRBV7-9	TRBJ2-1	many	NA	TGTGCCAGCAGCTTGGGGAACTCCTACAATGAGCAGTTCTTC	CASSLGNSYNEQFF
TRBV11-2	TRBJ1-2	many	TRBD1	TGTGCCAGCAGCCCATTAAACCGGGACAGGGTGAACTATGGCTACACCTTC	CASSPLNRDRVNYGYTF
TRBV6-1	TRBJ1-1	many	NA	TGTGCCAGCATTTCGGGGAACACTGAAGCTTTCTTT	CASISGNTEAFF
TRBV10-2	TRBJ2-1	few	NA	TGCGCCAGCAGTCTCCCCGGGGACACCAACAATGAGCAGTTCTTC	CASSLPGDTNNEQFF
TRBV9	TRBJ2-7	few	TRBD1	TGTGCCAGCAGCGCCGGGACAGGGGGCTACTACGAGCAGTACTTC	CASSAGTGGYYEQYF
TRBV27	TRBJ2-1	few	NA	TGTGCCAGCAGTTTAGAATGGCGGACCTCCGGGGAGCAGTTCTTC	CASSLEWRTSGEQFF
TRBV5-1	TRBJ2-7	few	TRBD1	TGCGCCAGCAGATCCGGGACAGTAAGTGATGAGCAGTACTTC	CASRSGTVSDEQYF
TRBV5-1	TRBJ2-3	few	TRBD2	TGCGCCAGTTACGGCGGGAGGGTCACAGATACGCAGTATTTT	CASYGGRVTDTQYF
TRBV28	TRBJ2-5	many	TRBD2	TGTGCCAGCAGTTCCGGGGGGGGGAAGCAGTCAGAGACCCAGTACTTC	CASSSGGGKQSETQYF
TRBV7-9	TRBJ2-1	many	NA	TGTGCCAGCAGCTCGTCGGGTACCGGTGAGCAGTTCTTC	CASSSSGTGEQFF
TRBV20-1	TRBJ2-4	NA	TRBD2	TGCAGTGCTGCTCGGGGGGGGGACACCATTCAGTACTTC	CSAARGGDTIQYF
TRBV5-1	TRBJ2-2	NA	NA	TGCGCCAGCAGCCTTCACGTCAGCATCGGGACCGGGGAGCTGTTTTTT	CASSLHVSIGTGELFF
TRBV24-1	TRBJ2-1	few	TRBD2	TGTGCCATAACCTCTAGCGGTTACAATGAGCAGTTCTTC	CAITSSGYNEQFF
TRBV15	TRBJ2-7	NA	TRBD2	TGTGCCACCAGCCCTCAAAGGACTAGTAGCTACGAGCAGTACTTC	CATSPQRTSSYEQYF
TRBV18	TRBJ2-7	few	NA	TGTGCCAGCTCACCACGGGGAGACGAGCAGTACTTC	CASSPRGDEQYF
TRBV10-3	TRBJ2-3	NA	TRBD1	TGTGCCATCAGTGAGCCCGGGACAGGGTCCAATACGCAGTATTTT	CAISEPGTGSNTQYF
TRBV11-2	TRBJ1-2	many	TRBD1	TGTGCCAGCAGTCCTAACCGGGACAGGGCGTATGGCTACACCTTC	CASSPNRDRAYGYTF
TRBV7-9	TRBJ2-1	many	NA	TGTGCCAGCAGCTCTGTCCTCAATGAGCAGTTCTTC	CASSSVLNEQFF
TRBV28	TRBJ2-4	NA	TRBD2	TGTGCCAGCAGTTTGGGGGCTAGCGGGAGTAACATTCAGTACTTC	CASSLGASGSNIQYF
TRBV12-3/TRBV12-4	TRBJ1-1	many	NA	TGTGCCAGCAGTCAGGACAGCACTGAAGCTTTCTTT	CASSQDSTEAFF
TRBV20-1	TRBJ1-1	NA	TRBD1	TGCAGTGCTAACCGGAAACAGGGGATAATGAACACTGAAGCTTTCTTT	CSANRKQGIMNTEAFF
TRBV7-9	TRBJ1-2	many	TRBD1	TGTGCCAGCAGCAGACAGGGGGGCTACACCTTC	CASSRQGGYTF
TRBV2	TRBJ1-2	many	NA	TGTGCCAGCAGTGACTCGGCGAGCTATGGCTACACCTTC	CASSDSASYGYTF
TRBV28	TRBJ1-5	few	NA	TGTGCCAGCGGGCGACAACGCACCCAGGGGAGCAATCAGCCCCAGCATTTT	CASGRQRTQGSNQPQHF
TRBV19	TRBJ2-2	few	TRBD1	TGTGCCAGTAGTCCGAGGACAGGGGGCTTCGGGGAGCTGTTTTTT	CASSPRTGGFGELFF
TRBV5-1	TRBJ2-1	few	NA	TGCGCCAGCAGCTTTCTCGGGGACTACAATGAGCAGTTCTTC	CASSFLGDYNEQFF
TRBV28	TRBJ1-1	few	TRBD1	TGTGCCAGCAGTGAGACTGGACAGGGAGGTTGGACTGAAGCTTTCTTT	CASSETGQGGWTEAFF
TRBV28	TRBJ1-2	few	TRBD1	TGTGCCAGCAGACCTGCAGGGGGCGAAAATTTTGGCTACACCTTC	CASRPAGGENFGYTF
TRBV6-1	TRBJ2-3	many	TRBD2	TGTGCCAGCACGGGACTAGCGGGAGGCGCAGATACGCAGTATTTT	CASTGLAGGADTQYF
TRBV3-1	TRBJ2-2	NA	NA	TGTGCCAGCAGCGCCTATAGACAGGTCACCGGGGAGCTGTTTTTT	CASSAYRQVTGELFF
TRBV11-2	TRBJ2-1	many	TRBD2	TGTGCCAGCAGCTTGGAGGGTAGCGGGGGCAATGAGCAGTTCTTC	CASSLEGSGGNEQFF
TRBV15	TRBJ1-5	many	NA	TGTGCCACCAGCAGAGATTATTTGGCGGAGCCCCAGCATTTT	CATSRDYLAEPQHF
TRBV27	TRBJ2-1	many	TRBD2	TGTGCCAGCAGTTTATCCCTAGCGGGAGTCAATGAGCAGTTCTTC	CASSLSLAGVNEQFF
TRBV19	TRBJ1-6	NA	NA	TGTGCCAGTAGTATTCAAGGTTCCTATAATTCACCCCTCCACTTT	CASSIQGSYNSPLHF
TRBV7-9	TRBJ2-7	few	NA	TGTGCCAGCAGCCCGACTGTCAACTCCTACGAGCAGTACTTC	CASSPTVNSYEQYF
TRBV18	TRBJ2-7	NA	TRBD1	TGTGCCAGCTCATCAGCCGGGACAGGGGTTATCCACGAGCAGTACTTC	CASSSAGTGVIHEQYF
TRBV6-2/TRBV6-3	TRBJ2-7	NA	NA	TGTGCCAGCAGTGCTGGACGGTCCTGCGAGCAGTACTTC	CASSAGRSCEQYF
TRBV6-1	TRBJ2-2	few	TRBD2	TGTGCCAGCAGTGAAGTACTAGCGGGAGGGAACACCGGGGAGCTGTTTTTT	CASSEVLAGGNTGELFF
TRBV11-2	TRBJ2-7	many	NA	TGTGCCAGCAGCCCCGGAGTGTTAGATACGAGGGAGCAGTACTTC	CASSPGVLDTREQYF
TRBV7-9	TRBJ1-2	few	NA	TGTGCCAGCAGCTTAAGTTCAAATGGCTACACCTTC	CASSLSSNGYTF
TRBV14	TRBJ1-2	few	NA	TGTGCCAGCAGCCAAGATCTCGTTGGTGTGGGGGGCTACACCTTC	CASSQDLVGVGGYTF
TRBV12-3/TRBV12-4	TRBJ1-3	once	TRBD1	TGTGCCAGCAGTTTATCGTTTTGGGACAGGGTGTCTGGAAACACCATATATTTT	CASSLSFWDRVSGNTIYF
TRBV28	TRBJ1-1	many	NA	TGTGCCAGCAGGCTTAGACAGAGCCTGAACACTGAAGCTTTCTTT	CASRLRQSLNTEAFF
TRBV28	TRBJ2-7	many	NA	TGTGCCAGCAGTTTGGGATCGAGCGGCGAGCAGTACTTC	CASSLGSSGEQYF
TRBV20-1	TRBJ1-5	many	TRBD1	TGCAGTGCGGCAGGGGGCAACAATCAGCCCCAGCATTTT	CSAAGGNNQPQHF
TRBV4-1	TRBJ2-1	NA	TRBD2	TGCGCCAGCAGCCGGGGCCTCGGGACTAGCGGGGACAATGAGCAGTTCTTC	CASSRGLGTSGDNEQFF
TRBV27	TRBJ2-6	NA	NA	TGTGCCAGCAGTTTAGGGTTAACTGGGGCCAACGTCCTGACTTTC	CASSLGLTGANVLTF
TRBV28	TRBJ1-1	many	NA	TGTGCCAGCAGTCCCCAAGGTGGGACAAGGAGAACCACTGAAGCTTTCTTT	CASSPQGGTRRTTEAFF
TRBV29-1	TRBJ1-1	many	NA	TGCAGCGCCTTACGGGTGGTGAACACTGAAGCTTTCTTT	CSALRVVNTEAFF
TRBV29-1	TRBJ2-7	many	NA	TGCAGCGTCTCCGGGACGGTTACCTACGAGCAGTACTTC	CSVSGTVTYEQYF